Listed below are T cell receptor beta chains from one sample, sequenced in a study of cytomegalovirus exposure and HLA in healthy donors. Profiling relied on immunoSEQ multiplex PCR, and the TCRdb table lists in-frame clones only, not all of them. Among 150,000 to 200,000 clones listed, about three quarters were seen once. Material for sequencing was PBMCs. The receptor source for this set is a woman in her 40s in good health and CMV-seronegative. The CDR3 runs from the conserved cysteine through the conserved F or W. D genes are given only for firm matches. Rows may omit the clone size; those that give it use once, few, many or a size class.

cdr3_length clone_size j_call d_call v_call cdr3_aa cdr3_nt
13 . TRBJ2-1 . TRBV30 CAWRGAVYNEQFF TGTGCCTGGAGGGGAGCAGTCTACAATGAGCAGTTCTTC
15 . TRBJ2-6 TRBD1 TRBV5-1 CASSEQGVGANVLTF TGCGCCAGCAGCGAGCAGGGGGTTGGGGCCAACGTCCTGACTTTC
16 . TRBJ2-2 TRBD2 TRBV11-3 CASSSSGGRLTGELFF TGTGCCAGCAGCTCGTCGGGGGGGCGCTTAACCGGGGAGCTGTTTTTT
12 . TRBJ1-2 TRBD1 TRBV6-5 CASYKDRHGYTF TGTGCCAGCTATAAGGACAGGCATGGCTACACCTTC
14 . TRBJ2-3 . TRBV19 CASSMGPSTDTQYF TGTGCCAGTAGTATGGGGCCTAGCACAGATACGCAGTATTTT
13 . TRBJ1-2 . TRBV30 CAWSEVRDYGYTF TGTGCCTGGAGTGAGGTCCGGGACTATGGCTACACCTTC
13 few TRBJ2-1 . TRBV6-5 CASSTLRVNEQFF TGTGCCAGCAGTACTTTGAGGGTCAATGAGCAGTTCTTC
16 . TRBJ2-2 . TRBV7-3 CASSSSLYANTGELFF TGTGCCAGCAGCTCCTCCCTTTATGCGAACACCGGGGAGCTGTTTTTT
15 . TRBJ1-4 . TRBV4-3 CASSQDNRDPEKLFF TGCGCCAGCAGCCAAGACAACAGGGACCCCGAAAAACTGTTTTTT
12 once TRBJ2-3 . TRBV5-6 CASSRRADTQYF TGTGCCAGCAGCCGTCGGGCAGATACGCAGTATTTT
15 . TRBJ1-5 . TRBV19 CASSSLGFTGQPQHF TGTGCCAGTAGTTCACTAGGCTTTACCGGGCAGCCCCAGCATTTT
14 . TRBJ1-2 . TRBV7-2 CASSLAQGSYGYTF TGTGCCAGCAGCTTAGCGCAGGGGAGCTATGGCTACACCTTC
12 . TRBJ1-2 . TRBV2 CASSNRDYGYTF TGTGCCAGCAGCAACAGAGACTATGGCTACACCTTC
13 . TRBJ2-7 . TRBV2 CASAGTDHYEQYF TGTGCCAGCGCGGGGACTGATCACTACGAGCAGTACTTC